The 31 T cell receptor beta chains below were found in one sample sequenced in a study of blood T cell repertoires in COVID-19. Some clones are missing from TCRdb's copy, which holds only in-frame ones; the method was immunoSEQ multiplex PCR. The sample carries a few hundred thousand clones, around 90% recorded once. The sequencing sample was made of PBMCs or T cells enriched from blood (not recorded which). Receptors were obtained from a woman aged 18-29 years who had recovered from COVID-19.

This chain connects TRBV4-3 to TRBJ1-2; 7 bases fit TRBD1. Germline V lookup: CDR1 LGHNA, CDR2 YSLEER. The CDR3 totals 13 residues. After removal of 0 bases from V and 8 bases from J, the junction contained 3 bases not matched to a gene. The CDR3 DNA is TGCGCCAGCAGCCAAGAAAAGGGGGCGGGCTACACCTTC. Translated: CASSQEKGAGYTF.

This clone was found once. The genes are TRBV29-1 and TRBJ1-1; a possible D gene is TRBD1 (6 bases). CDR3 length equals 11 residues. Between the trimmed V and J ends, which lost 7 bases and 7 bases, there was a span of 13 bases. Germline-derived CDR1 and CDR2 are SQVTM and ANQGSEA. In DNA, the CDR3 is TGCAGCGCTGGACAGAGACATGAAGCTTTCTTT. This encodes CSAGQRHEAFF.

The rearrangement joins TRBV19 to TRBJ1-3; D is unresolved. CDR1 is LNHDA, CDR2 SQIVND, per germline (reference sequence). The CDR3 sequence is 19 residues long. The V end was cut by 7 bases, the J end by 0 bases, with 25 bases between. CDR3 loop: CASTSGRATRSHSGNTIYF. Here the CDR3 DNA reads TGTGCCAGTACTTCTGGGAGGGCCACAAGATCTCACTCTGGAAACACCATATATTTT. The full variable domain, completed using reference TRBV19 and TRBJ1-3, is DGGITQSPKYLFRKEGQNVTLSCEQNLNHDAMYWYRQDPGQGLRLIYYSQIVNDFQKGDIAEGYSVSREKKESFPLTVTSAQKNPTAFYLCASTSGRATRSHSGNTIYFGEGSWLTVV.

V is TRBV7-9 and J is TRBJ2-7, with 11 bases matching TRBD1. V lost 1 base, J lost 3 bases, and 2 bases stayed unmatched. The CDR3 has 15 residues. Germline values: CDR1 SEHNR, CDR2 FQNEAQ (reference sequence). CDR3 sequence (DNA): TGTGCCAGCAGCTTAGGGACAGGGGGCAGCTACGAGCAGTACTTC. Translation gives CASSLGTGGSYEQYF.

The chain employs TRBV14 and TRBJ1-1; possible D gene TRBD1, 6 bases. This CDR3 is built from 16 residues. Germline V gene lookup returns CDR1 SGHDN and CDR2 FVKESK. V shed 0 bases and J shed 1 base, with 12 bases lying between them. CDR3 residues: CASSQEQGSGNTEAFF. The CDR3 nucleotides are TGTGCCAGCAGCCAAGAACAGGGCTCAGGGAACACTGAAGCTTTCTTT.

The chain employs TRBV6-5 and TRBJ1-1, with a weak D call TRBD1 (5 bases). Germline V CDR1 and CDR2: MNHEY, SVGAGI. Trimming removed 1 base from V and 4 bases from J, with 10 bases in between. The CDR3 extends over 14 amino acids. The DNA of the CDR3 is TGTGCCAGCAGTTACTTAGGGGATCGCACTGAAGCTTTCTTT. Translating it yields CASSYLGDRTEAFF.

Only one count was recorded for this clone. V usage is TRBV7-2 and J usage is TRBJ1-1, with D tentatively TRBD1 (5 bases). Trimming left V 5 bases short and J 3 bases short, with 16 bases between. This CDR3 has 15 amino acids. The germline V gene has CDR1 SGHTA and CDR2 FQGNSA. The CDR3: CASSLPGYGDTEAFF. The DNA of the CDR3 is TGTGCCAGCAGCCTACCAGGGTATGGGGACACTGAAGCTTTCTTT.

V is TRBV28 and J is TRBJ2-3; D is unresolved. CDR1 and CDR2 from the germline V gene are MDHEN and SYDVKM. The ends were cut back, 6 bases at V and 0 bases at J, with 7 bases in the middle. CDR3 length: 13 amino acids. The CDR3, as DNA: TGTGCCAGCAGCACACCTAGCACAGATACGCAGTATTTT. It codes for CASSTPSTDTQYF.

The chain is built from TRBV2 and TRBJ1-1, with D uncertain. CDR3 size: 14 residues. Germline-derived CDR1 and CDR2 are SNHLY and FYNNEI. Trimming cost V 6 bases and J 2 bases, with 13 bases left between them. CDR3 residues: CASRATGGNTEAFF. CDR3 coding DNA: TGTGCCAGCAGGGCCACGGGAGGCAACACTGAAGCTTTCTTT.

This clone was counted once. V and J are TRBV19 and TRBJ2-2; D is undetermined. From germline, CDR1 is LNHDA and CDR2 SQIVND (reference sequence). The CDR3 extends over 14 amino acids. With 3 bases removed from V and 7 bases from J, the gap between germline ends came to 12 bases. CDR3 sequence reads: CASSIFPLYGELFF. CDR3 DNA: TGTGCCAGTAGTATTTTCCCCCTGTACGGGGAGCTGTTTTTT.

The count of this clone is one. The chain combines TRBV20-1 with TRBJ2-1; TRBD1 agrees at 9 bases. The CDR3 runs to 16 residues. V dropped 3 bases and J dropped 12; count of bases not matched to a gene: 18. Germline loops: CDR1 DFQATT, CDR2 SNEGSKA (reference sequence). The CDR3 nucleotides read TGCAGTGCTAGTGGGGGATTACAGGGGGCGGTTTTGGGGCAGTTCTTC. It specifies CSASGGLQGAVLGQFF.

In DNA form, the CDR3 reads TGTGCCAGCAGCCCCGGCCTCCAGGGGGAAAGGGGTCAGCCCCAGCATTTT. It is translated as CASSPGLQGERGQPQHF. The V gene is TRBV5-5, the J gene TRBJ1-5, with 7 bases that match TRBD1. This CDR3 has 17 amino acids. V lost 4 bases to trimming and J lost 6 bases; unmatched junction nucleotides: 16. Per the germline V gene, CDR1 is SGHKS and CDR2 is YYEKEE (reference sequence).

The CDR3: CASSIFKGSGNTIYF. CDR3 nucleotides: TGTGCCAGTAGTATCTTCAAGGGGTCTGGAAACACCATATATTTT. The chain joins TRBV19 to TRBJ1-3, with TRBD1 as a possible D gene (5 bases). CDR3 length: 15 amino acids. V was shortened by 3 bases and J by 1 base, with 10 bases between the two germline ends. The germline CDR1 and CDR2 sequences are LNHDA and SQIVND (reference sequence).

This clone appeared a single time. The same CDR3 also results from other DNA sequences found in this sample. This rearrangement joins TRBV9 to TRBJ2-3; 12 bases fit TRBD2. Trimming cost V 0 bases and J 1 base; bases outside gene matches: 6. The CDR3 has 18 amino acids. From germline, CDR1 is SGDLS and CDR2 YYNGEE. CDR3 region: CASSVGLAGVGGTDTQYF. The CDR3 nucleotides read TGTGCCAGCAGCGTAGGACTAGCGGGAGTTGGGGGCACAGATACGCAGTATTTT.

Only one count was recorded for this clone. The genes are TRBV19 and TRBJ1-1; D unresolved. The germline CDR1 and CDR2 sequences are LNHDA and SQIVND (reference sequence). CDR3 size: 13 residues. V dropped 6 bases and J dropped 1 base, with 9 bases sitting between them. This CDR3 reads CASRGFQNTEAFF. CDR3 in DNA: TGTGCCAGTAGGGGCTTTCAGAACACTGAAGCTTTCTTT.

This chain connects TRBV5-1 to TRBJ1-4; maybe TRBD1 (5 bases). Deletions cut 5 bases from V and 5 bases from J, with 13 bases between. CDR3 length: 14 amino acids. Germline V CDR1 and CDR2: SGHRS, YFSETQ. The CDR3 DNA sequence: TGCGCCAGCAGTTATGACAGCGCGAATGAAAAACTGTTTTTT. Translating gives CASSYDSANEKLFF.

In its sample, this clone was seen once. This chain connects TRBV18 to TRBJ2-1, with D maybe TRBD1 (6 bases). Trimming removed 0 bases at V and 0 bases at J, with 6 bases between. Germline CDR1 reads KGHSH; CDR2 reads LQKENI. This CDR3 has 15 residues. This chain's CDR3 is CASSPPDSSYNEQFF. For the CDR3, the DNA is TGTGCCAGCTCACCACCGGACAGCTCCTACAATGAGCAGTTCTTC.

J is TRBJ1-3 and V is TRBV4-2; TRBD1 is a possible D gene (5 bases). The CDR3 length is 14 residues. CDR1 and CDR2 (germline): LGHNA, YNFKEQ. V shed 4 bases and J shed 2 bases, with 9 bases lying between them. Here the CDR3 DNA reads TGTGCCAGCAGCCCTCAGGGAACTGGAAACACCATATATTTT. Amino acids: CASSPQGTGNTIYF.

This clone was picked up a small number of times. No DNA is shown, since the ends of the CDR3 on it are uncertain; the CDR3 is the one TCRdb lists. The V gene is TRBV7-2, the J gene TRBJ2-7; TRBD2, the D gene given by the table, was not confirmed from the DNA. Germline lookup yields CDR1 SGHTA and CDR2 FQGNSA. The CDR3 is 18 amino acids long, termini counted. The CDR3: CASSFGSGGPTSGYEQYF.

This rearrangement joins TRBV20-1 to TRBJ2-1; no definite D call. Between the trimmed V and J ends, which lost 3 bases and 2 bases, there was a span of 8 bases. This CDR3 is 13 amino acids long. CDR1 is DFQATT, CDR2 SNEGSKA, per germline (reference sequence). CDR3 sequence reads: CSASYSAYNEQFF. The CDR3 nucleotides read TGCAGTGCTAGTTACAGTGCCTACAATGAGCAGTTCTTC.

This chain connects TRBV28 to TRBJ2-7; tentatively, D is TRBD1 (6 bases). The length of the CDR3 is 16 residues. The V end was cut by 5 bases, the J end by 3 bases, with 20 bases between. Germline V lookup: CDR1 MDHEN, CDR2 SYDVKM. CDR3 region: CASSPRIGQGNYEQYF. The CDR3 nucleotides are TGTGCCAGCAGTCCACGCATCGGGCAGGGGAACTACGAGCAGTACTTC.

The V gene is TRBV5-1, the J gene TRBJ1-5, with a tentative D call TRBD1 (5 bases). The germline gives CDR1 SGHRS, CDR2 YFSETQ. The ends were cut back, 1 base at V and 2 bases at J, with 10 bases in the middle. The CDR3 runs 15 residues. Written as DNA, the CDR3 is TGCGCCAGCAGCTTGATAGGGGCAGGCAATCAGCCCCAGCATTTT. It translates to CASSLIGAGNQPQHF.

The chain has TRBV5-4 and TRBJ2-1; 10 bases are a match to TRBD2. J gave up 0 bases and V 1 base, and 7 bases lay outside the gene matches. The CDR3 consists of 18 residues. Per germline, CDR1 SGHNT and CDR2 YYREEE (reference sequence). The CDR3 DNA is TGTGCCAGCAGCTTGCGATTAGCGGGAGGTAGCTCCTACAATGAGCAGTTCTTC. Protein: CASSLRLAGGSSYNEQFF.

J is TRBJ2-2 and V is TRBV11-3, with 11 bases that match TRBD2. The V gene end was trimmed by 4 bases and the J gene end by 5 bases; junction bases not matched to a gene: 3. The germline V gene encodes CDR1 SGHNT and CDR2 YENEEA. The CDR3 loop spans 15 amino acids. As DNA, the CDR3 is TGTGCCAGCAGCTCCTTAGCGGGAGGGACCGGGGAGCTGTTTTTT. Translating it yields CASSSLAGGTGELFF.

V usage is TRBV11-2 and J usage is TRBJ2-7, with D possibly matching TRBD2 (5 bases). There are 16 residues in the CDR3. Germline lookup yields CDR1 SGHAT and CDR2 FQNNGV. Trimming left V 4 bases short and J 2 bases short, with 18 bases between. CDR3 bases: TGTGCCAGCAGCTCGCCCCCCGGGATCACAACCTACGAGCAGTACTTC. Translation gives CASSSPPGITTYEQYF.

This clone showed up just a few times. For the CDR3, the DNA is TGTGCCAGCAGCCTAGGAGGACAGGGGGCCGGGGAGCTGTTTTTT. Encoded protein: CASSLGGQGAGELFF. V gene TRBV7-2 combines with J gene TRBJ2-2; 10 bases are a match to TRBD1. J lost 6 bases, V lost 5 bases, and 6 bases had no gene match. This CDR3 has 15 residues. CDR1 is SGHTA and CDR2 is FQGNSA in the germline V gene. The full variable domain, its missing parts supplied by reference TRBV7-2 and TRBJ2-2, is GAGVSQSPSNKVTEKGKDVELRCDPISGHTALYWYRQSLGQGLEFLIYFQGNSAPDKSGLPSDRFSAERTGGSVSTLTIQRTQQEDSAVYLCASSLGGQGAGELFFGEGSRLTVL.

V and J are TRBV3-1 (or the pseudogene TRBV3-2) and TRBJ2-2; the D gene is possibly TRBD1 (6 bases). The CDR3 length is 13 residues. Germline CDR1 is LGHDT and CDR2 is YNNKEL (reference sequence). Trimming cost V 4 bases and J 6 bases, with 9 bases left between them. This chain's CDR3 is CASSPRQAGELFF. CDR3 coding DNA: TGTGCCAGCAGCCCCAGACAGGCCGGGGAGCTGTTTTTT.

The gene calls are TRBV28 and TRBJ1-2, with D tentatively TRBD1 (5 bases). V was cut by 10 bases and J by 5 bases, with 14 bases left in between. The CDR3 covers 12 residues. CDR1 and CDR2 (germline): MDHEN, SYDVKM. CDR3 nucleotides: TGTGCCACCCGACCGGGGGGATATGGCTACACCTTC. This sequence encodes CATRPGGYGYTF.

The genes are TRBV5-1 and TRBJ1-1; D gene uncertain. Germline CDR1 reads SGHRS; CDR2 reads YFSETQ. Trimming took 0 bases from V and 1 from J, leaving 13 bases between them. The CDR3 totals 16 residues. The CDR3 DNA reads TGCGCCAGCAGCTTGGACAGCCTAACCTGGAACACTGAAGCTTTCTTT. Translation: CASSLDSLTWNTEAFF. The whole variable domain, remainder taken from reference TRBV5-1 and TRBJ1-1, is KAGVTQTPRYLIKTRGQQVTLSCSPISGHRSVSWYQQTPGQGLQFLFEYFSETQRNKGNFPGRFSGRQFSNSRSEMNVSTLELGDSALYLCASSLDSLTWNTEAFFGQGTRLTVV.

This clone was seen more than once but under ten times. The chain links TRBV2 to TRBJ2-2, with 7 bases that match TRBD2. CDR1 SNHLY and CDR2 FYNNEI come from the germline V gene. V dropped 5 bases and J dropped 5; count of bases not matched to a gene: 2. The CDR3 loop spans 13 amino acids. The CDR3 spells CASSTSATGELFF. The CDR3 nucleotides are TGTGCCAGCAGTACTAGCGCTACCGGGGAGCTGTTTTTT.

V gene TRBV9 combines with J gene TRBJ2-7, with 7 bases lining up with TRBD1. Germline V gene lookup returns CDR1 SGDLS and CDR2 YYNGEE. This CDR3 comprises 14 residues. Germline trimming cut 0 bases from V and 3 bases from J; bases unmatched to any gene: 3. The CDR3 here is CASSVGQGDYEQYF. The CDR3 region has the DNA TGTGCCAGCAGCGTAGGCCAGGGGGACTACGAGCAGTACTTC.